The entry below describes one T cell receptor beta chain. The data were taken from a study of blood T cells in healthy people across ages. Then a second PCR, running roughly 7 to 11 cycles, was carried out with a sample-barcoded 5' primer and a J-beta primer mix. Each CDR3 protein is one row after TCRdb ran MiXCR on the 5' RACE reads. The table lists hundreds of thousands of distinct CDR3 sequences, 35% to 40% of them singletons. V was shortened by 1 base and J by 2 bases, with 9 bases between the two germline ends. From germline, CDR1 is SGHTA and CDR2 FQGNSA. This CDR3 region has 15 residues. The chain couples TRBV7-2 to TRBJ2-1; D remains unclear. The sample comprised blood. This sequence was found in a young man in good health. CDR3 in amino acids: CASSLDEIPYNEQFF. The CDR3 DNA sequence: TGTGCCAGCAGCTTAGACGAGATTCCCTACAATGAGCAGTTCTTC.